One sample yielded the 8 T cell receptor beta chains listed below, sequenced in a study of T cell responses to AZD1222 COVID-19 vaccine. TCRdb's copy holds only in-frame clones and misses some; the assay was immunoSEQ multiplex PCR. The sample carries approximately 110,000 clones, about 90% recorded once. The sample consisted of peripheral blood, taken on day 0 of AZD1222 vaccination. These receptors all come from an adult in good health.

The chain links TRBV28 to TRBJ1-6, with TRBD1 matching over 9 bases. Germline trimming cut 5 bases from V and 3 bases from J; bases unmatched to any gene: 5. The germline V gene has CDR1 MDHEN and CDR2 SYDVKM. The CDR3 is made up of 16 amino acids. The CDR3 spells CASSGTGRGYNSPLHF. The CDR3 bases are TGTGCCAGCAGTGGGACAGGGAGAGGCTATAATTCACCCCTCCACTTT.

The chain couples TRBV10-3 to TRBJ1-5; no firm D call. Deletions cut 6 bases from V and 1 base from J, with 10 bases between. CDR3 length equals 14 residues. CDR1 is ENHRY and CDR2 is SYGVKD in the germline V gene. The CDR3 reads CAISATESNQPQHF. The DNA of the CDR3 is TGTGCCATCAGCGCCACAGAGAGCAATCAGCCCCAGCATTTT.

This clone was seen once. The J gene is TRBJ1-2, the V gene TRBV6-1; a weak D match, TRBD1 (6 bases). Trimming took 0 bases from V and 4 from J, leaving 18 bases between them. The CDR3 covers 17 residues. Germline V gene sequence: CDR1 MNHNS, CDR2 SASEGT. The CDR3 DNA reads TGTGCCAGCAGTGAAGCGCTTTGGGACACCTCTGGCTATGGCTACACCTTC. Amino acid sequence: CASSEALWDTSGYGYTF.

The chain employs TRBV9 and TRBJ2-2; D is possibly TRBD1 or TRBD2 (6 bases each). Trimming pared 3 bases from V and 4 bases from J, leaving 16 bases between. There are 16 residues in the CDR3. CDR1 SGDLS and CDR2 YYNGEE come from the germline V gene. Here the CDR3 DNA reads TGTGCCAGCAGCGGGAATAGCCCGGGGGCCACCGGGGAGCTGTTTTTT. Translating gives CASSGNSPGATGELFF.

Only one count was recorded for this clone. CDR3 nucleotide sequence: TGTGCCAGCTCACGCTCCCATGGGTTAGATGAAAAACTGTTTTTT. It codes for CASSRSHGLDEKLFF. This chain links TRBV18 with TRBJ1-4; D not certain. The germline V gene has CDR1 KGHSH and CDR2 LQKENI. V was cut by 4 bases and J by 6 bases, with 15 bases left in between. The CDR3 covers 15 residues. The full variable domain, rest sourced from reference TRBV18 and TRBJ1-4, is NAGVMQNPRHLVRRRGQEARLRCSPMKGHSHVYWYRQLPEEGLKFMVYLQKENIIDESGMPKERFSAEFPKEGPSILRIQQVVRGDSAAYFCASSRSHGLDEKLFFGSGTQLSVL.

This sequence joins TRBV5-1 and TRBJ2-7, with D possibly matching TRBD1 (5 bases). This CDR3 has 13 amino acids. The germline gives CDR1 SGHRS, CDR2 YFSETQ. V was pared by 0 bases and J by 5 bases, with 9 bases between. The CDR3 DNA is TGCGCCAGCAGCTTGGGACAGTCCGACGAGCAGTACTTC. This translates into CASSLGQSDEQYF.

The gene calls are TRBV7-2 and TRBJ2-1, with D perhaps TRBD2 (6 bases). V gave up 2 bases and J gave up 0 bases, with 11 bases separating them. CDR3 length equals 16 residues. The germline CDR1 and CDR2 sequences are SGHTA and FQGNSA. CDR3: CASSLSFGSSYNEQFF. CDR3 in DNA: TGTGCCAGCAGCTTAAGTTTCGGGAGCTCCTACAATGAGCAGTTCTTC.

The chain couples TRBV6-5 to TRBJ1-1, with 9 nucleotides matching TRBD1. Germline-derived CDR1 and CDR2 are MNHEY and SVGAGI. The CDR3 has 15 amino acids. V dropped 6 bases and J dropped 5; count of bases not matched to a gene: 10. The CDR3 sequence: CASSQQGAWGTEAFF. The CDR3 coding sequence is TGTGCCAGCAGCCAACAGGGGGCTTGGGGGACTGAAGCTTTCTTT.